The 24 T cell receptor beta chains below were found in one sample sequenced in a study of T cells in Graves' hyperthyroidism and ophthalmopathy. Amplification of TCR beta CDR3 regions used RNA as the template. The HTBI primer set drove a first-round RT-PCR of the TCR CDR3. In TCRdb, the multiplex PCR reads were re-called with MiXCR into one record per CDR3 protein. The repertoire holds around 580,000 distinct CDR3 sequences, 16% seen once, with 15% to 20% in the top ten. Specimen: blood. Receptors originate from a woman aged 18-29 years with Graves' hyperthyroidism.

There are many counts of this clonotype. The rearrangement links TRBV11-2 to TRBJ2-7; D is unresolved. This CDR3 has 13 amino acids. CDR1 is SGHAT, CDR2 FQNNGV, per germline. Trimming left V 7 bases short and J 3 bases short, with 13 bases between. The chain's CDR3 is CASTSAGNYEQYF. CDR3 sequence (DNA): TGTGCCAGCACCTCCGCAGGAAACTACGAGCAGTACTTC.

This clonotype was found many times. The J gene is TRBJ1-5, the V gene TRBV20-1; D is possibly TRBD1 (5 bases). The V gene's germline CDR1 is DFQATT and CDR2 SNEGSKA (reference sequence). The V end lost 6 bases, the J end lost 6 bases, and 18 bases lay between the germline ends. The CDR3 contains 14 residues. The CDR3 spells CSAGGGAGVQPQHF. The CDR3 DNA follows: TGCAGTGCGGGGGGGGGAGCGGGAGTTCAGCCCCAGCATTTT.

This clonotype was counted a few times. The CDR3 DNA reads TGTGCCAGCAGTTTCTTTGGTCAGGGGCCCACAGATACGCAGTATTTT. It translates to CASSFFGQGPTDTQYF. V gene TRBV27 combines with J gene TRBJ2-3; a weak D match, TRBD1 (6 bases). Looked up from germline, CDR1 is MNHEY and CDR2 is SMNVEV (reference sequence). V gave up 3 bases and J gave up 2 bases, with 15 bases separating them. The CDR3 runs to 16 residues.

This clonotype was seen many times. This rearrangement joins TRBV7-2 to TRBJ2-5, with TRBD2 identical over 7 bases. V was pared by 4 bases and J by 6 bases, with 14 bases of the junction left unmatched. This CDR3 contains 16 residues. CDR1 and CDR2 (germline): SGHTA, FQGNSA. CDR3 loop: CASSSTGTNNLQTQYF. In DNA, the CDR3 is TGTGCCAGCAGCTCAACCGGGACTAACAACCTGCAGACCCAGTACTTC.

This clonotype was counted only a few times. The chain couples TRBV4-1 to TRBJ1-2; 7 nucleotides align to TRBD1. CDR1 is MGHRA and CDR2 is YSYEKL in the germline V gene. J was trimmed by 5 bases and V by 0 bases; bases with no gene match: 0. This CDR3 has 13 amino acids. The CDR3: CASSQETGYGYTF. The CDR3 nucleotides are TGCGCCAGCAGCCAAGAGACAGGGTATGGCTACACCTTC.

This clonotype has a count of ten or more. The CDR3 region has the DNA TGCAGTGCTCCCAGGGGACTAGCGGGAATACAGTACTTC. Encoded protein: CSAPRGLAGIQYF. J is TRBJ2-5 and V is TRBV20-1; 13 nucleotides agree with TRBD2. Germline V gene data show CDR1 as DFQATT and CDR2 as SNEGSKA (reference sequence). V lost 5 bases and J lost 11; bases outside the gene matches: 8. The CDR3 extends over 13 amino acids.

This clonotype was observed a handful of times. The junction does not match germline at one end; this may be a read error. J is TRBJ2-7 and V is TRBV6-1; D is unresolved. The length of the CDR3 is 13 residues. CDR1 and CDR2 from the germline V gene are MNHNS and SASEGT. The CDR3 reads CAISQESSYEQYF. The DNA of the CDR3 is TGTGCCATCAGTCAGGAGAGCTCCTACGAGCAGTACTTC.

This clonotype was found many times. The CDR3 region has the DNA TGTGCCAGCAGCCTTAGCGGGGGCCATCAAGAGACCCAGTACTTC. It is translated as CASSLSGGHQETQYF. The chain recombines TRBV12-3 or TRBV12-4 with TRBJ2-5; 9 nucleotides agree with TRBD2. V was pared by 6 bases and J by 2 bases, with 7 bases of the junction left unmatched. CDR3 length: 15 amino acids.

This clonotype was detected ten times or more. V gene TRBV7-8 combines with J gene TRBJ2-3; D is undetermined. The CDR3 is 13 amino acids. Trimming stripped 5 bases from V and 5 bases from J, with 11 bases between. The germline gives CDR1 SGHVS, CDR2 FQNEAQ. The CDR3 DNA reads as TGTGCCAGCAGCCCGCGCTTTGGAGATACGCAGTATTTT. This sequence encodes CASSPRFGDTQYF.

To note about this clonotype: A much larger clone is a single base away; this may be a read error. This chain joins TRBV11-2 and TRBJ2-5; 7 nucleotides align to TRBD1. This CDR3 is built from 15 residues. CDR1 SGHAT and CDR2 FQNNGV come from the germline V gene. The DNA of the CDR3 is TGTGCCAGCAGAACCCAGGGGGTTCGATGGGAGACCCCGTACTTC. Its translation: CASRTQGVRWETPYF.

The chain is built from TRBV24-1 and TRBJ1-4, with 12 bases lining up with TRBD1. Looked up from germline, CDR1 is KGHDR and CDR2 is SFDVKD. J gave up 6 bases and V 4 bases, and 5 bases lay outside the gene matches. The CDR3 loop spans 16 amino acids. The CDR3 DNA is TGTGCCACCAGTGAACCGGGACAGGGGGCGTATGAAAAACTGTTTTTT. Its protein is CATSEPGQGAYEKLFF.

The chain couples TRBV12-3 or TRBV12-4 to TRBJ2-7; TRBD1 might be the D (6 bases). CDR3 length: 15 amino acids. The V gene lost 5 bases and the J gene lost 4 bases, with 18 bases spanning the gap. CDR3 residues: CASSPAVRGTYEQYF. The CDR3, as DNA: TGTGCCAGCAGTCCGGCAGTCAGGGGAACTTACGAGCAGTACTTC.

The CDR3 is CSVYTNQETQYF. The CDR3 DNA is TGCAGCGTTTACACCAACCAAGAGACCCAGTACTTC. This chain uses TRBV29-1 with TRBJ2-5; D is ambiguous. CDR1 and CDR2 from the germline V gene are SQVTM and ANQGSEA. The ends were cut back, 5 bases at V and 0 bases at J, with 7 bases in the middle. CDR3 length: 12 amino acids.

In this sample, this clonotype turned up many times. The V gene is TRBV2, the J gene TRBJ1-2; D possibly corresponds to TRBD1 (5 bases). CDR1 is SNHLY and CDR2 is FYNNEI in the germline V gene. This CDR3 region has 14 residues. Trimming removed 4 bases at V and 4 bases at J, with 13 bases between. The CDR3 sequence is CASSGGRALYGYTF. The CDR3 coding sequence is TGTGCCAGCAGTGGGGGCAGGGCCCTCTATGGCTACACCTTC.

This clonotype turned up a few times. The V gene is TRBV14, the J gene TRBJ2-2, with TRBD1 identical over 9 bases. V lost 3 bases to trimming and J lost 5 bases; unmatched junction nucleotides: 4. Per germline, CDR1 SGHDN and CDR2 FVKESK. This CDR3 has 15 residues. The CDR3 DNA reads TGTGCCAGCAGCCAGAGGGACAGGGAAACCGGGGAGCTGTTTTTT. Translating gives CASSQRDRETGELFF.

This clonotype was found many times. The V gene is TRBV2, the J gene TRBJ2-5; 10 positions agree with TRBD1. Looked up from germline, CDR1 is SNHLY and CDR2 is FYNNEI. V trimming: 4 bases; J trimming: 5 bases; junction bases outside the gene matches: 7. The CDR3 contains 15 residues. The CDR3 region is CASSARDRGPETQYF. The CDR3 nucleotides are TGTGCCAGCAGTGCCCGGGACAGGGGTCCGGAGACCCAGTACTTC. The full variable domain, in which reference TRBV2 and TRBJ2-5 provide the parts outside the CDR3, is EPEVTQTPSHQVTQMGQEVILRCVPISNHLYFYWYRQILGQKVEFLVSFYNNEISEKSEIFDDQFSVERPDGSNFTLKIRSTKLEDSAMYFCASSARDRGPETQYFGPGTRLLVL.

The CDR3: CASGLVGGNDEQFF. The CDR3 coding sequence is TGTGCTAGTGGTTTGGTCGGGGGCAATGATGAGCAGTTCTTC. The chain uses TRBV12-5 and TRBJ2-1; either TRBD1 or TRBD2 may fit D (6 bases each). Trimming took off 0 bases at V and 8 bases at J, with 11 bases between the two ends. In germline, CDR1 is LGHNT, CDR2 FRNRAP. This CDR3 is built from 14 residues.

A few counts support this clonotype. CDR3 bases: TGTGCCAGCAGCTCCCCACCGTTTGGCACCTACGAGCAGTACTTC. Protein sequence: CASSSPPFGTYEQYF. The rearrangement uses TRBV11-2 and TRBJ2-7, with D unresolved. With 4 bases removed from V and 2 bases from J, the gap between germline ends came to 15 bases. Germline V lookup: CDR1 SGHAT, CDR2 FQNNGV. The CDR3 covers 15 residues.

The genes are TRBV6-2 or TRBV6-3 and TRBJ2-7; TRBD1 might be the D (5 bases). Germline values: CDR1 MNHEY, CDR2 SVGEGT. The CDR3 runs to 14 residues. V dropped 2 bases and J dropped 5 bases, with 13 bases sitting between them. The CDR3 loop is CASSYVGLTDEQYF. The CDR3 DNA follows: TGTGCCAGCAGTTACGTGGGGTTGACAGACGAGCAGTACTTC.

At least ten counts were recorded for this clonotype. The chain links TRBV2 to TRBJ2-1, with 11 bases that match TRBD2. The CDR3 sequence is 16 residues long. Germline V gives CDR1 SNHLY, CDR2 FYNNEI. CDR3 DNA: TGTGGGAGCAGTGTTCTTTTCACTAGCGGGAGCGATGAGCAGTTCTTC. Amino acid sequence: CGSSVLFTSGSDEQFF.

This clonotype was picked up many times. This chain uses TRBV12-3 or TRBV12-4 with TRBJ2-5; either TRBD1 or TRBD2 may supply D (5 bases each). The V end lost 6 bases, the J end lost 2 bases, and 13 bases lay between the germline ends. CDR3 length: 14 residues. The CDR3 spells CASSFVWGQETQYF. The CDR3 DNA follows: TGTGCCAGCAGCTTCGTGTGGGGGCAAGAGACCCAGTACTTC.

This clonotype was recorded at least ten times. The chain combines TRBV6-1 with TRBJ2-1; TRBD2 aligns across 8 bases. CDR1 and CDR2 (germline): MNHNS, SASEGT. The CDR3 loop spans 16 amino acids. V lost 5 bases, J lost 7 bases, and 13 bases stayed unmatched. The CDR3 reads CASSYAQPGRGNEQFF. The CDR3, as DNA: TGTGCCAGCAGTTACGCGCAGCCCGGGAGGGGTAATGAGCAGTTCTTC.

In its sample, this clonotype was seen many times. The rearrangement uses TRBV10-1 and TRBJ2-5; no reliable D call. The DNA end is more similar to TRBJ2-1, so the J call may be wrong. CDR1 is WNHNN, CDR2 SYGVQD, per germline (reference sequence). The CDR3 loop spans 14 amino acids. CDR3 bases: TGCGCCAGCAGTGAGCCACCCCGACCGCTGACCCAGTTCTTC. Residues: CASSEPPRPLTQFF.

In this sample, this clonotype turned up a few times. The chain recombines TRBV19 with TRBJ2-1; TRBD2 agrees at 15 bases. Germline CDR1 LNHDA, CDR2 SQIVND (reference sequence). With V trimmed by 5 bases and J by 8 bases, 7 bases remained unmatched. This CDR3 spans 16 amino acids. The CDR3 nucleotides read TGTGCCAGTAGTCGCCGGACTAGCGGGAGGGCGGATGAGCAGTTCTTC. Residues: CASSRRTSGRADEQFF.